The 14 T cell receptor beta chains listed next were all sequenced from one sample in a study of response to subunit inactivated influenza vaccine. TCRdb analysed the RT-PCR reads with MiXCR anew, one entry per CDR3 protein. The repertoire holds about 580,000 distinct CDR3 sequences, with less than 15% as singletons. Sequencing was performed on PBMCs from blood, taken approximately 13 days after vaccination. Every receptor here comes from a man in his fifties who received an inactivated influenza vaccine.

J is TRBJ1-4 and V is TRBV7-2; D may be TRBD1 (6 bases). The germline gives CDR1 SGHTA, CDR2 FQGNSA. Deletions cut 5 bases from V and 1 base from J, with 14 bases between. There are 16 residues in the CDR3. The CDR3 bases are TGTGCCAGCAGCCAAAGCAGGGGCTTAACTAATGAAAAACTGTTTTTT. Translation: CASSQSRGLTNEKLFF.

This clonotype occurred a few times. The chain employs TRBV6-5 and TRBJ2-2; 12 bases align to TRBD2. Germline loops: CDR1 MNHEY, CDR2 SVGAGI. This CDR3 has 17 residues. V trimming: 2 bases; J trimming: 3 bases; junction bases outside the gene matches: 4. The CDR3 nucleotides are TGTGCCAGCAGTTACGGGGGACTAGCGGGTTACACCGGGGAGCTGTTTTTT. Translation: CASSYGGLAGYTGELFF.

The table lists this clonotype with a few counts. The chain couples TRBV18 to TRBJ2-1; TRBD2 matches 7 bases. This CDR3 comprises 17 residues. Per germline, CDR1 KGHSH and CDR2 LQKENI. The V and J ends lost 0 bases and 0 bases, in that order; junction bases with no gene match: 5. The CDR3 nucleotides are TGTGCCAGCTCACCACCGACTAGCAGGAGCTCCTACAATGAGCAGTTCTTC. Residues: CASSPPTSRSSYNEQFF.

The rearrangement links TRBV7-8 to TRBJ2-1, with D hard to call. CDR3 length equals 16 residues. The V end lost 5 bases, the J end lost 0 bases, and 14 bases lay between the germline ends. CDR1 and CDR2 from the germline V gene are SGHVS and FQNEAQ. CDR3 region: CASSAVLMSSYNEQFF. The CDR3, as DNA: TGTGCCAGCAGCGCCGTCTTAATGAGCTCCTACAATGAGCAGTTCTTC.

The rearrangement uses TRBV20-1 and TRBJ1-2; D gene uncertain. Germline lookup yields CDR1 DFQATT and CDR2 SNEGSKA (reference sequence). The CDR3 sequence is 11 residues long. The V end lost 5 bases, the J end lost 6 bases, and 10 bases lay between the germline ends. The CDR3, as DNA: TGCAGTGCTCGGTCCTTTAATGGCTACACCTTC. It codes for CSARSFNGYTF.

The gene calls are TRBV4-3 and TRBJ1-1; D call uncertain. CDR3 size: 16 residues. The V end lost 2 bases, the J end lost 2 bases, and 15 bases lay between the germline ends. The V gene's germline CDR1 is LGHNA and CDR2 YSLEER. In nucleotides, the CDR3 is TGCGCCAGCAGCCAAAGGTCGGCACAGAGTAACACTGAAGCTTTCTTT. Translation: CASSQRSAQSNTEAFF.

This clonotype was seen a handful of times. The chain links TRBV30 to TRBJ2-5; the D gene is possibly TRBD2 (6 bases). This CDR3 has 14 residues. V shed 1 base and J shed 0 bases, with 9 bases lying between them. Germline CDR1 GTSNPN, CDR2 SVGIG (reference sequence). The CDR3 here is CAWSARGNQETQYF. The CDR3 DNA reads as TGTGCCTGGAGTGCGCGGGGCAACCAAGAGACCCAGTACTTC. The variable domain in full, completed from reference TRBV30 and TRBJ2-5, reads SQTIHQWPATLVQPVGSPLSLECTVEGTSNPNLYWYRQAAGRGLQLLFYSVGIGQISSEVPQNLSASRPQDRQFILSSKKLLLSDSGFYLCAWSARGNQETQYFGPGTRLLVL.

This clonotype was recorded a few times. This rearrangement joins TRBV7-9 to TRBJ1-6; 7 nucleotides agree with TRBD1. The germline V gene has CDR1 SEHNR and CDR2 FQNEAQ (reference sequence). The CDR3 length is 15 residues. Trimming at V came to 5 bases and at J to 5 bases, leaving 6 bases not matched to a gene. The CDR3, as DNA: TGTGCCAGCAGCCCCCGGGACAGCCATAATTCACCCCTCCACTTT. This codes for CASSPRDSHNSPLHF.

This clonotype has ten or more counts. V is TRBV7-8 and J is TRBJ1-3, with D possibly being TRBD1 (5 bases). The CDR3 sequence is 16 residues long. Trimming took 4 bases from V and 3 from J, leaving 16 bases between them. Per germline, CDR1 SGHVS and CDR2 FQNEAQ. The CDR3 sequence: CASSSADGGIGNTIYF. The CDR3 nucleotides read TGTGCCAGCAGCTCCGCCGACGGGGGTATTGGAAACACCATATATTTT.

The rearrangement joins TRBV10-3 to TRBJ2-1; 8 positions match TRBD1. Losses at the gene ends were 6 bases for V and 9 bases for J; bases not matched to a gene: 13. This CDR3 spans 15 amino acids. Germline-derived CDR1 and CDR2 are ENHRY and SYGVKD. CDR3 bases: TGTGCCATCAGAACAGGGGGACGGGAGACCGCTGAGCAGTTCTTC. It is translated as CAIRTGGRETAEQFF.

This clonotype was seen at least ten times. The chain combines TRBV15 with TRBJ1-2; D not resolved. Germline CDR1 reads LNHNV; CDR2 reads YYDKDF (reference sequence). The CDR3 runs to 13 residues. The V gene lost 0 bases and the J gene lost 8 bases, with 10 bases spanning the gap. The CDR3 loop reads CATSRDRVGGYTF. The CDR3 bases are TGTGCCACCAGCAGAGATAGGGTCGGGGGCTACACCTTC.

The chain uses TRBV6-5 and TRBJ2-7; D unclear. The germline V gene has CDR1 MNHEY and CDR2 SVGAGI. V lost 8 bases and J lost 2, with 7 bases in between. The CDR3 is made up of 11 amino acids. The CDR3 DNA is TGTGCCAGCGGTCCCCCCTACGAGCAGTACTTC. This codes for CASGPPYEQYF.

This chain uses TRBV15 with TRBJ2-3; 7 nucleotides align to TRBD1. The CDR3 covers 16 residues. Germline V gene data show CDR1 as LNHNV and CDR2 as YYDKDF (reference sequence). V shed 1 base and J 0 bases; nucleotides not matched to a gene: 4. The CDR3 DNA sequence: TGTGCCACCAGCAGAGTGAAGGGGGCCAGCACAGATACGCAGTATTTT. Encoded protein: CATSRVKGASTDTQYF. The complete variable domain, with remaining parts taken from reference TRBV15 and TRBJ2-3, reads DAMVIQNPRYQVTQFGKPVTLSCSQTLNHNVMYWYQQKSSQAPKLLFHYYDKDFNNEADTPDNFQSRRPNTSFCFLDIRSPGLGDTAMYLCATSRVKGASTDTQYFGPGTRLTVL.

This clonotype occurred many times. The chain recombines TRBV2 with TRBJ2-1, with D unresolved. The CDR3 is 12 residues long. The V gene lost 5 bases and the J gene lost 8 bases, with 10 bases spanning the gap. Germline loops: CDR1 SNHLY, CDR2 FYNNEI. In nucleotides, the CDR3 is TGTGCCAGCAGTTTCCGCCGGGATGAGCAGTTCTTC. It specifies CASSFRRDEQFF.